Below, 12 T cell receptor beta chains from the same sample are listed, as sequenced in a study of cytomegalovirus exposure and HLA in healthy donors. Researchers ran the PCR with 60 Vbeta and 13 Jbeta primers. Sequenced by immunoSEQ multiplex PCR; TCRdb stores in-frame clones only, minus some. The table includes about 89,000 clones, about 80% detected once. The sample comprised PBMCs. These receptors came from a male donor in good health and CMV-seronegative.

The rearrangement uses TRBV7-9 and TRBJ2-2; a weak D match, TRBD1 (6 bases). The germline V gene encodes CDR1 SEHNR and CDR2 FQNEAQ (reference sequence). Trimming took 6 bases from V and 3 from J, leaving 20 bases between them. This CDR3 is 17 amino acids long. The CDR3 here is CASRYTRHREDTGELFF. CDR3 coding DNA: TGTGCCAGCAGATACACCAGGCACAGGGAAGACACCGGGGAGCTGTTTTTT.

This CDR3 reads CAIKASGDSLNNYGYTF. CDR3 nucleotides: TGTGCCATCAAAGCATCCGGGGACAGCCTTAATAACTATGGCTACACCTTC. The gene calls are TRBV10-3 and TRBJ1-2, with 7 bases that match TRBD1. Germline assignment: CDR1 ENHRY and CDR2 SYGVKD. This CDR3 contains 17 residues. The V segment lost 7 bases and the J segment 1 base; nucleotides outside the gene matches: 15.

This rearrangement joins TRBV5-1 to TRBJ2-5; 8 nucleotides agree with TRBD1. V trimming: 4 bases; J trimming: 4 bases; junction bases outside the gene matches: 6. The V gene's germline CDR1 is SGHRS and CDR2 YFSETQ. The CDR3 contains 14 residues. In DNA, the CDR3 is TGCGCCAGCAGCCCAAGGACAGGGTCAGAGACCCAGTACTTC. Its translation is CASSPRTGSETQYF.

This clone was seen only once. At one end, the junction sequence differs from germline, possibly due to a read error. CDR3 bases: TGTGCCAGCAGCTCAGTAGCCTCCGACAGGGCGACACCCGGCAACTTC. This codes for CASSSVASDRATPGNF. The chain links TRBV7-8 to TRBJ1-2; 7 bases line up with TRBD1. From germline, CDR1 is SGHVS and CDR2 FQNEAQ. The CDR3 loop spans 16 amino acids. Filled out from reference TRBV7-8 and TRBJ1-2, the complete variable domain reads GAGVSQSPRYKVAKRGQDVALRCDPISGHVSLFWYQQALGQGPEFLTYFQNEAQLDKSGLPSDRFFAERPEGSVSTLKIQRTQQEDSAVYLCASSSVASDRATPGNFGSGTRLTVV.

V is TRBV9 and J is TRBJ2-1; the match to TRBD2 covers 10 bases. With 0 bases clipped from V and 4 bases from J, the junction kept 7 bases outside the gene matches. The CDR3 contains 17 residues. CDR1 and CDR2 (germline): SGDLS, YYNGEE. CDR3 loop: CASSVARLAGSYNEQFF. The CDR3 DNA is TGTGCCAGCAGCGTAGCCCGACTAGCGGGCTCTTACAATGAGCAGTTCTTC.

The chain is built from TRBV19 and TRBJ1-1; TRBD1 matches at 11 bases. Germline V lookup: CDR1 LNHDA, CDR2 SQIVND (reference sequence). The CDR3 contains 13 residues. V lost 1 base and J lost 11; bases outside the gene matches: 3. The chain's CDR3 is CASSIGTGGGAFF. The CDR3 DNA sequence: TGTGCCAGTAGTATAGGGACAGGGGGCGGCGCTTTCTTT.

The chain employs TRBV6-6 and TRBJ1-5; tentatively, D is TRBD1 (6 bases). The CDR3 consists of 13 residues. Deletions cut 8 bases from V and 3 bases from J, with 11 bases between. CDR1 is MNHNY, CDR2 SVGAGI, per germline (reference sequence). CDR3 nucleotides: TGTGCCAGCCGACGGGACAACAATCAGCCCCAGCATTTT. Translation gives CASRRDNNQPQHF.

This chain connects TRBV7-2 to TRBJ2-3, with TRBD1 identical over 7 bases. CDR1 SGHTA and CDR2 FQGNSA come from the germline V gene. The CDR3 runs to 16 residues. V was pared by 0 bases and J by 3 bases, with 6 bases of the junction left unmatched. As DNA, the CDR3 is TGTGCCAGCAGCTTAGCGCCAGGGGGTGGGACAGATACGCAGTATTTT. It translates to CASSLAPGGGTDTQYF.

V and J are TRBV9 and TRBJ1-1, with 10 bases matching TRBD1. Germline V gives CDR1 SGDLS, CDR2 YYNGEE. This CDR3 has 13 residues. Germline trimming cut 4 bases from V and 11 bases from J; bases unmatched to any gene: 8. This chain's CDR3 is CASSPGTGDLAFF. CDR3 coding DNA: TGTGCCAGCAGCCCAGGGACAGGGGATTTGGCTTTCTTT. Filled out from reference TRBV9 and TRBJ1-1, the complete variable domain reads DSGVTQTPKHLITATGQRVTLRCSPRSGDLSVYWYQQSLDQGLQFLIQYYNGEERAKGNILERFSAQQFPDLHSELNLSSLELGDSALYFCASSPGTGDLAFFGQGTRLTVV.

The chain links TRBV19 to TRBJ2-3; 10 positions agree with TRBD2. Per the germline V gene, CDR1 is LNHDA and CDR2 is SQIVND (reference sequence). The CDR3 is made up of 16 amino acids. J was trimmed by 3 bases and V by 2 bases; bases with no gene match: 5. CDR3 protein: CASSISPGLATDTQYF. CDR3 nucleotides: TGTGCCAGTAGTATATCCCCGGGACTAGCGACAGATACGCAGTATTTT.

The chain recombines TRBV6-1 with TRBJ2-1; D remains ambiguous. The CDR3 has 12 residues. The V gene lost 6 bases and the J gene lost 6 bases, with 9 bases spanning the gap. In germline, CDR1 is MNHNS, CDR2 SASEGT. The chain's CDR3 is CASSLEFNEQFF. The CDR3 DNA is TGTGCCAGCAGCCTAGAGTTCAATGAGCAGTTCTTC.

This clone was observed a handful of times. The gene calls are TRBV6-6 and TRBJ2-1; TRBD2 might be the D (7 bases). The length of the CDR3 is 16 residues. Per germline, CDR1 MNHNY and CDR2 SVGAGI (reference sequence). V lost 0 bases to trimming and J lost 5 bases, with 14 bases between them. Here the CDR3 DNA reads TGTGCCAGCAGTTACTCGACAGGCGGGAGTAACAATGAGCAGTTCTTC. Protein: CASSYSTGGSNNEQFF.